This paragraph reports one TCR beta chain. This record comes from a study of control samples from healthy donors and cancer patients. Sequencing used immunoSEQ multiplex PCR; TCRdb keeps in-frame clones, though not all of them. The sample holds about 94,000 clones; approximately 90% are singletons and the top ten take around 3.5%. Per germline, CDR1 MGHRA and CDR2 YSYEKL. The CDR3 has 15 residues. V trimming: 1 base; J trimming: 5 bases; junction bases outside the gene matches: 5. This TCR came from a woman aged 18-29 years in good health. The chain joins TRBV4-1 to TRBJ2-7, with 10 bases matching TRBD2. Source material: blood. CDR3 residues: CASSQVELAGNEQYF. The CDR3, as DNA: TGCGCCAGCAGCCAAGTGGAACTAGCGGGGAACGAGCAGTACTTC.